The present T cell receptor beta chain was sequenced within a study of cytomegalovirus exposure and HLA in healthy donors. Across the whole study: Of roughly 400 genotyped donors, about 81% clustered with self-reported Caucasian donors. Study results and caveats: Within a later analysis, the majority of CMV-associated TCR beta chains appeared HLA-restricted. Confirmation was obtained in vitro that a few CMV-associated chains are specific for CMV antigens. Trimming of TCR beta V- and J-genes showed a link, identified in a later analysis, to a missense DCLRE1C variant.

Points on this clone: What it binds is not known.

The PCR contained 60 Vbeta and 13 Jbeta primers. TCRdb keeps only in-frame clones here, not all; method: immunoSEQ multiplex PCR. The data show about 170,000 clones, with under 80% seen just once and around 3% held by the top ten. V was clipped by 5 bases and J by 4 bases; unmatched bases: 8. The CDR3 totals 15 residues. Per germline, CDR1 LNHDA and CDR2 SQIVND (reference sequence). The rearrangement uses TRBV19 and TRBJ1-2; the match to TRBD1 covers 9 bases. The sequence derives from a female donor in good health and CMV-seronegative. The sample was PBMCs. The CDR3 DNA follows: TGTGCCAGTAGTGTCGGGACAGGGAGCCCCTATGGCTACACCTTC. Its protein is CASSVGTGSPYGYTF.